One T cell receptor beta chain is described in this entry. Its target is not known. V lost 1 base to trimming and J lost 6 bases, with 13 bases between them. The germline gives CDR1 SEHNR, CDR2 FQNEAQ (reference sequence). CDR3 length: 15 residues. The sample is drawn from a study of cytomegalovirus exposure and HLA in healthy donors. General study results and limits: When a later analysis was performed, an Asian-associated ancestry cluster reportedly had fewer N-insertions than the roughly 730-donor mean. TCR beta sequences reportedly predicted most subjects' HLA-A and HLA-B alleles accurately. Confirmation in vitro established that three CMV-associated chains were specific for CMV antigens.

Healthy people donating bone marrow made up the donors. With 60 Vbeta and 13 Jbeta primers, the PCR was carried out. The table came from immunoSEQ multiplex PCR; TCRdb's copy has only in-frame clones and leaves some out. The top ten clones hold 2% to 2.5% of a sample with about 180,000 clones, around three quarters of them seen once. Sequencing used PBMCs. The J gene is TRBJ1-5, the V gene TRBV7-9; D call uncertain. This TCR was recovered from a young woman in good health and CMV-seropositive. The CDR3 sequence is CASSLGRFGPQPQHF. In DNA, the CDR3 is TGTGCCAGCAGCTTAGGCAGGTTCGGCCCTCAGCCCCAGCATTTT.